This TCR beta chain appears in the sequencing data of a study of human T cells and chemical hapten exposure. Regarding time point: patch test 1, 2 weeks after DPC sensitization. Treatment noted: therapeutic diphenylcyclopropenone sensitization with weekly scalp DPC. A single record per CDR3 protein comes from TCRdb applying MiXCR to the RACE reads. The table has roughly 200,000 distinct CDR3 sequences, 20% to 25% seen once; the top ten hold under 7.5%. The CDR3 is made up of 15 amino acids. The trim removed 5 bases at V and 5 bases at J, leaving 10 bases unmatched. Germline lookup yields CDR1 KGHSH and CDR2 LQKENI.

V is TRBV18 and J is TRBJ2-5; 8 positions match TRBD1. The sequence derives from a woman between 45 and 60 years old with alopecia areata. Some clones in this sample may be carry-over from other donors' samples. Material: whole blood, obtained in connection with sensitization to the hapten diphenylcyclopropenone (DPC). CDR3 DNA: TGTGCCAGCTCATCCCCGAGGACAGGGACGGAGACCCAGTACTTC. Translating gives CASSSPRTGTETQYF. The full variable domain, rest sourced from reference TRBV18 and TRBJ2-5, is NAGVMQNPRHLVRRRGQEARLRCSPMKGHSHVYWYRQLPEEGLKFMVYLQKENIIDESGMPKERFSAEFPKEGPSILRIQQVVRGDSAAYFCASSSPRTGTETQYFGPGTRLLVL.